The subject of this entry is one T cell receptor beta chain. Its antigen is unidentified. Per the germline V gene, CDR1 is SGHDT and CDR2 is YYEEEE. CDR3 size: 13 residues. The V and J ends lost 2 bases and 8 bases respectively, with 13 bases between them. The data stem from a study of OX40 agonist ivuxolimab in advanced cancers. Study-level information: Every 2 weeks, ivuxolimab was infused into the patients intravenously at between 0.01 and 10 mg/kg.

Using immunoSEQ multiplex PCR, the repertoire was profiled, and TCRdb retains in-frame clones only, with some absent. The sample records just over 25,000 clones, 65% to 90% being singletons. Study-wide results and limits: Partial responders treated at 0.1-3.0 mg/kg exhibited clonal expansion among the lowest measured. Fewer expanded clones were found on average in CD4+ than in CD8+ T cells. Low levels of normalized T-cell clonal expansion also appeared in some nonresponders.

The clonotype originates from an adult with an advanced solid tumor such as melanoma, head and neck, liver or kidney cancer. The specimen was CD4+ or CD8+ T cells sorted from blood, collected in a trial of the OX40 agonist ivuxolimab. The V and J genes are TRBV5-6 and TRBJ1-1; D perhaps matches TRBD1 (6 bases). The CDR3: CASSLPGASEAFF. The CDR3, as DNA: TGTGCCAGCAGCTTACCGGGGGCCTCAGAAGCTTTCTTT.